This TCR beta chain was captured in a study of PD-L1 blockade in urothelial cancer. Whole-study results and caveats: Clonality of blood TCR below the median before treatment predicted better survival.

TCRdb keeps only in-frame clones here, not all; method: immunoSEQ multiplex PCR. The sample consists of 100,000 or so clones, about 90% of them appearing once. Trimming stripped 5 bases from V and 3 bases from J, with 4 bases between. Germline values: CDR1 SNHLY, CDR2 FYNNEI. CDR3 length equals 12 residues. A remark on this clone: Its target is not known. Other nucleotide sequences in the sample specify the same CDR3.

This specimen consisted of PBMCs, obtained around atezolizumab (anti-PD-L1) treatment. V is TRBV2 and J is TRBJ2-2; no reliable D call. The source is a woman aged 80 or over with urothelial cancer. The CDR3: CASSSDTGELFF. In nucleotides, the CDR3 is TGTGCCAGCAGTTCGGACACCGGGGAGCTGTTTTTT.